This T cell receptor beta chain was identified in a study of CD8 T cells in ankylosing spondylitis. Study-level results: It appeared that ankylosing spondylitis blood was characterized by a TCR beta motif of under ten highly homologous variants. Disease-linked clones were CD8+ and relatively rare in peripheral blood.

TCRdb re-called the 5' RACE reads through MiXCR, storing one row per CDR3 protein. The table lists some 290,000 distinct CDR3 sequences, roughly 20% of them singletons. This clonotype came up a few times. No antigen is known for it. The CDR3 length is 13 residues. Germline CDR1 is SGHTA and CDR2 is FQGTGA. Trimming left V 0 bases short and J 6 bases short, with 9 bases between. The sample taken for sequencing was blood, either unsorted or a sorted T cell fraction (not recorded which). The chain joins TRBV7-3 to TRBJ2-7, with a possible D match to TRBD1 (5 bases). This receptor was identified in a male donor with ankylosing spondylitis or in good health (not recorded which). The CDR3 nucleotides read TGTGCCAGCAGCTTAACAATAGGGGCCGAGCAGTACGTC. Amino acid sequence: CASSLTIGAEQYV.